The rows below give T cell receptor beta chains drawn from one sample of a study of blood T cell repertoires in COVID-19. Repertoires were generated with immunoSEQ multiplex PCR, while TCRdb's copy carries only in-frame clones and drops some. Among roughly 260,000 clones listed, approximately 77% were seen once. Input material: peripheral blood. All receptors come from a woman aged 18 to 35 with acute or convalescent COVID-19. CDR3s include the opening cysteine and the closing phenylalanine or tryptophan. A D gene is named only where the DNA matches it firmly. Clone size is shown for a subset of rows, as once, few, many or a class of expanded clone.

TGTGCTAGCAGCGCAGGACAGGAACTATACAATGAGCAGTTCTTC,CASSAGQELYNEQFF,TRBV7-7,TRBJ2-1,.,TRBD1
TGCGCCAGCAGCTTGGGATGGACAGGGGGAGGTTCACCCCTCCACTTT,CASSLGWTGGGSPLHF,TRBV5-1,TRBJ1-6,.,TRBD1
TGCGCCAGCAGCTTACTTCCCGACAGGGACCGAGAACACACCTTC,CASSLLPDRDREHTF,TRBV5-1,TRBJ1-2,.,TRBD1
TGTGCCAGCAGCTTAAGGCTAGCGGGAGGCGAGCAGTTCTTC,CASSLRLAGGEQFF,TRBV11-3,TRBJ2-1,once,TRBD2
TGTGCCAGCAGTTCCCCCCTCGGGGGAAACACCATATATTTT,CASSSPLGGNTIYF,TRBV28,TRBJ1-3,.,.
TGCAGCGTTGGGGGTCAGGGGAACACCGGGGAGCTGTTTTTT,CSVGGQGNTGELFF,TRBV29-1,TRBJ2-2,.,.
TGTGCCAGCAGTTACATATCAGGGTTCGGTACCGACGAGCAGTACTTC,CASSYISGFGTDEQYF,TRBV6-2/TRBV6-3,TRBJ2-7,.,.
TGTGCCAGCAGCCTAGGACAGGGGCACATTCAGTACTTC,CASSLGQGHIQYF,TRBV5-6,TRBJ2-4,.,TRBD1
TGTGCCAGCAGTGTGTCCTGGGGAGTCAATAATTCACCCCTCCACTTT,CASSVSWGVNNSPLHF,TRBV25-1,TRBJ1-6,.,.
TGTGCCAGCAGCTACGGGACAGGGTTTTACGAGCAGTACTTC,CASSYGTGFYEQYF,TRBV5-4,TRBJ2-7,few,TRBD1
TGTGCCAGCAGCCTAAGTATGAACACTGAAGCTTTCTTT,CASSLSMNTEAFF,TRBV27,TRBJ1-1,.,.
TGTGCCAGCAGCTCGACAGGGTTCGAGCAGTACTTC,CASSSTGFEQYF,TRBV12-3/TRBV12-4,TRBJ2-7,.,TRBD1
TGTGCCAGTAGGCTACAGGGTACAGGAAACATTCAGTACTTC,CASRLQGTGNIQYF,TRBV19,TRBJ2-4,.,.
TGCAGTGCTAGTTATAGCGGAGCAGTCTACGAGCAGTACTTC,CSASYSGAVYEQYF,TRBV20-1,TRBJ2-7,.,.
TGTGCCAGCAGTTTAGCGGCTAGCGGGAGGGCGGGGCCCCAGTACTTC,CASSLAASGRAGPQYF,TRBV28,TRBJ2-5,.,TRBD2
TGTGCCAGCAGCCCTAGCGGGACGGCCAATGAGCAGTTCTTC,CASSPSGTANEQFF,TRBV3-1/TRBV3-2,TRBJ2-1,.,TRBD2
TGTGCCAGTAGTACCCAGACAGGGTATGACTATGGCTACACCTTC,CASSTQTGYDYGYTF,TRBV19,TRBJ1-2,.,TRBD1
TGTGCCAGCAGCCAAGATTCGGGGCAGGGGCTTTATGGCTACACCTTC,CASSQDSGQGLYGYTF,TRBV3-1/TRBV3-2,TRBJ1-2,.,.
TGTGCCAGCAGCTTAGGGGCAGAGTACCAAGAGACCCAGTACTTC,CASSLGAEYQETQYF,TRBV7-2,TRBJ2-5,.,.
TGTGCCAGCAGCTCACAGGGTATGAACACTGAAGCTTTCTTT,CASSSQGMNTEAFF,TRBV7-3,TRBJ1-1,.,.
TGCGCCAGCAGCTTGACGGGAGGTTACGAGCAGTACTTC,CASSLTGGYEQYF,TRBV5-1,TRBJ2-7,.,TRBD2
TGTGCCATCAGTGAGTCGAGGATTGCGGGAGTTCGAGACACCGGGGAGCTGTTTTTT,CAISESRIAGVRDTGELFF,TRBV10-3,TRBJ2-2,.,TRBD2
TGTGCCAGCAGTTTAAATCCCCCAAGGTACAGGTCCTACGAGCAGTACTTC,CASSLNPPRYRSYEQYF,TRBV28,TRBJ2-7,.,.
TGTGCCATCAGTGAGACTGAGCGGAAATTCCAAGAGACCCAGTACTTC,CAISETERKFQETQYF,TRBV10-3,TRBJ2-5,.,.
TGTGCCAGCAGCCAAGGGACAGAGGAAAACACTGAAGCTTTCTTT,CASSQGTEENTEAFF,TRBV14,TRBJ1-1,.,.
TGTGCCAGCAGCGTAGTGGCGGGTAGCACAGATACGCAGTATTTT,CASSVVAGSTDTQYF,TRBV9,TRBJ2-3,.,.
TGTGCCAGCAGTCGGGACACCACCCCCGGCAACTATGGCTACACCTTC,CASSRDTTPGNYGYTF,TRBV6-2/TRBV6-3,TRBJ1-2,.,.
TGTGCCAGCAGCCCGACGGGGGGCCTGACGGGTGGCACCGGGGAGCTGTTTTTT,CASSPTGGLTGGTGELFF,TRBV5-4,TRBJ2-2,.,.
TGTGCCATCAGTGACTGGGACAAATTCTACGAGCAGTACTTC,CAISDWDKFYEQYF,TRBV10-3,TRBJ2-7,.,.
TGCAGTGCTAGAGGTATTCAGGAAGCTTTCTTT,CSARGIQEAFF,TRBV20-1,TRBJ1-1,few,.
TGTGCCAGCAGCCCCCCGGGACTAGCGGGAGGGAACACCGGGGAGCTGTTTTTT,CASSPPGLAGGNTGELFF,TRBV7-2,TRBJ2-2,.,TRBD2
TGTGCCATCAGTGAGTCGTCGGCACTACTTTCCTCCTACAATGAGCAGTTCTTC,CAISESSALLSSYNEQFF,TRBV10-3,TRBJ2-1,.,.
TGCGCCAGCAGCCAAGATCAGGGGAGGGGGTATGGCTACACCTTC,CASSQDQGRGYGYTF,TRBV4-3,TRBJ1-2,.,.
TGTGCCAGCAGCTCCTGGTTCGCGGGGGGCGCAGGGGAAAAACTGTTTTTT,CASSSWFAGGAGEKLFF,TRBV11-2,TRBJ1-4,.,.
TGCGCCAGCAGTGATTTAGTTCCACTTACTAGCGGGAGGAGCTCCTACGAGCAGTACTTC,CASSDLVPLTSGRSSYEQYF,TRBV10-2,TRBJ2-7,.,TRBD2
TGTGCCAGCAGCTATACAGGGGTTGGGGGAGATACGCAGTATTTT,CASSYTGVGGDTQYF,TRBV7-9,TRBJ2-3,once,TRBD1
TGTGCCAGCAGCCTTAATGAGCAGTTCTTC,CASSLNEQFF,TRBV6-6,TRBJ2-1,.,.
TGTGCCGGGGACAGGAATAATGAAAAACTGTTTTTT,CAGDRNNEKLFF,TRBV30,TRBJ1-4,few,TRBD1
TGCGCCAGCAGCTCAGATAGCACAGATACGCAGTATTTT,CASSSDSTDTQYF,TRBV5-1,TRBJ2-3,.,.
TGTGCCAGTAGTATAATGGGCAGACCGAACACCGGGGAGCTGTTTTTT,CASSIMGRPNTGELFF,TRBV19,TRBJ2-2,.,.
TGTGCCAGCGTGGGTGGGGGGTTTTATCAGCCCCAGCATTTT,CASVGGGFYQPQHF,TRBV6-6,TRBJ1-5,.,.
TGTGCCAGCAGCTTAGCGCCCAGGGGCTACGATTATAATTCACCCCTCCACTTT,CASSLAPRGYDYNSPLHF,TRBV7-9,TRBJ1-6,.,.
TGTGCCAGCGCGGCAGGGGGACCGTACGAGCAGTACTTC,CASAAGGPYEQYF,TRBV5-6,TRBJ2-7,.,TRBD1
TGCGCCAGCAGCGCTGAGAGCTCCTACAATGAGCAGTTCTTC,CASSAESSYNEQFF,TRBV5-1,TRBJ2-1,.,.
TGTGCCAGTAGTCTCCGAACAGGGGGCTTCAACACCGGGGAGCTGTTTTTT,CASSLRTGGFNTGELFF,TRBV19,TRBJ2-2,few,TRBD1
TGTGCCAGCAGCCCCTTGTGGGCTAGCGGGAGGGCCGGTGGTACAGATACGCAGTATTTT,CASSPLWASGRAGGTDTQYF,TRBV27,TRBJ2-3,.,TRBD2
TGTGCCTGGAGTGCCTCACAGGGATCAAATTCACCCCTCCACTTT,CAWSASQGSNSPLHF,TRBV30,TRBJ1-6,.,.
TGTGCCAGCAACCTTCGAGCGGGGGCAGCGAACACCGGGGAGCTGTTTTTT,CASNLRAGAANTGELFF,TRBV21-1,TRBJ2-2,few,.
TGTGCCAGCAGCTTGGAGCGGGAGGGCTCCTACAATGAGCAGTTCTTC,CASSLEREGSYNEQFF,TRBV5-4,TRBJ2-1,few,TRBD2
TGTGCCAGAAGCTTGTTCGGCGGGGGACACACCAATTCACCCCTCCACTTT,CARSLFGGGHTNSPLHF,TRBV5-3,TRBJ1-6,.,.
TGCGCCAGCAGCTTCTCGGGACTAGCAACAGATACGCAGTATTTT,CASSFSGLATDTQYF,TRBV5-1,TRBJ2-3,.,TRBD2
TGTGCCAGCAGCCGGGCGGGTAGAAACAATGAGCAGTTCTTC,CASSRAGRNNEQFF,TRBV27,TRBJ2-1,.,.
TGTGCCTGGACTAGCGGGAGGACCTACAATGAGCAGTTCTTC,CAWTSGRTYNEQFF,TRBV30,TRBJ2-1,.,TRBD2
TGCGCCAGCAGCCAAGATCGGTCTAGCGGAGCCAAAAACATTCAGTACTTC,CASSQDRSSGAKNIQYF,TRBV4-3,TRBJ2-4,once,TRBD2
TGTGCCAGCAGCTATAGCGGGAGCTACAATGAGCAGTTCTTC,CASSYSGSYNEQFF,TRBV11-2,TRBJ2-1,.,TRBD2
TGTGCCAGCAGCCAAGAGAGGAACACTGAAGCTTTCTTT,CASSQERNTEAFF,TRBV14,TRBJ1-1,.,.
TGCAGCGTGAGGAGGGGGCGGGTAAATGAGCAGTTCTTC,CSVRRGRVNEQFF,TRBV29-1,TRBJ2-1,.,.
TGTGCCAGCAGCCCGGGAATGGTGGCGGGTCAGCCCCAGCATTTT,CASSPGMVAGQPQHF,TRBV3-1/TRBV3-2,TRBJ1-5,.,.
TGTGCCATCAGTAACAAGGGACAGGGTGGATCACCCCTCCACTTT,CAISNKGQGGSPLHF,TRBV10-3,TRBJ1-6,.,TRBD1